This T cell receptor (beta chain) was recorded in a study of blood T cell repertoires in COVID-19. Study in general: The study drew acute and convalescent COVID-19 samples from the United States, Italy and Spain. From T cells, B-cell-depleted T cells, or PBMCs came the material, which was cDNA or gDNA.

In the original processing: Estimation of nucleated cell counts was performed using reference gene primer amplification. Produced via immunoSEQ multiplex PCR; TCRdb's table is partial and in-frame only. V, J and clone size are those of that table, while D and trimming were read from the DNA. This sample has 30,000 to 40,000 clones; roughly nine tenths occur once, and the top ten carry roughly 6.1%. The length of the CDR3 is 13 residues. CDR1 is LGHNT, CDR2 FRNRAP, per germline. V was clipped by 5 bases and J by 4 bases; unmatched bases: 2. This TCR came from a human donor in a cohort sampled during active COVID-19. The rearrangement links TRBV12-5 to TRBJ1-1; 9 bases are a match to TRBD1. The sample comprised peripheral blood. CDR3 protein: CASGEQGATEAFF. CDR3 sequence (DNA): TGTGCTAGTGGTGAACAGGGGGCCACTGAAGCTTTCTTT.